These 13 T cell receptor beta chains were all obtained from the same sample, sequenced in a study of T cell responses to AZD1222 COVID-19 vaccine. Sequencing was performed with immunoSEQ multiplex PCR; in TCRdb, only in-frame clones are kept and a portion is missing. The sample comprises 140,000 or so clones, just over 90% of which are singletons, and 1.9% rests with the top ten. This specimen was peripheral blood, taken 28 days after the second AZD1222 dose. Receptors originate from an adult who received the AZD1222 COVID-19 vaccine.

The chain links TRBV25-1 to TRBJ2-3; tentative D call: TRBD1 (5 bases). CDR1 is MGHDK and CDR2 is SYGVNS in the germline V gene. With 6 bases removed from V and 9 bases from J, the gap between germline ends came to 16 bases. This CDR3 comprises 13 residues. CDR3 residues: CASSLSLGRTQYF. The CDR3 bases are TGTGCCAGCAGCCTTAGTTTGGGGCGGACGCAGTATTTT.

This chain uses TRBV13 with TRBJ1-3, with a tentative D call TRBD1 (6 bases). Germline V gene sequence: CDR1 PRHDT, CDR2 FYEKMQ (reference sequence). The CDR3 covers 16 residues. Trimming took off 7 bases at V and 7 bases at J, with 23 bases between the two ends. The CDR3 nucleotides read TGTGCCAGCACCCTTCCCCCGAGGGCAGGGGCTAACACCATATATTTT. This translates into CASTLPPRAGANTIYF.

V usage is TRBV19 and J usage is TRBJ1-1, with D perhaps TRBD1 (5 bases). Germline values: CDR1 LNHDA, CDR2 SQIVND (reference sequence). Trimming pared 3 bases from V and 0 bases from J, leaving 11 bases between. The CDR3 spans 15 residues. The CDR3 loop reads CASSIRDRLNTEAFF. CDR3 nucleotide sequence: TGTGCCAGTAGTATCCGGGACCGATTGAACACTGAAGCTTTCTTT.

The J gene is TRBJ1-1, the V gene TRBV5-1; the match to TRBD1 covers 7 bases. CDR3 length equals 19 residues. Germline CDR1 reads SGHRS; CDR2 reads YFSETQ. V lost 0 bases to trimming and J lost 3 bases; unmatched junction nucleotides: 17. The CDR3 protein is CASSLEGGTGVGTDTEAFF. The CDR3 nucleotides are TGCGCCAGCAGCTTGGAGGGAGGCACAGGGGTCGGAACTGACACTGAAGCTTTCTTT.

The CDR3 DNA sequence: TGTGCCAGCAGCGCGGGGCAGTTCTATAATTCACCCCTCCACTTT. It translates to CASSAGQFYNSPLHF. The chain links TRBV6-5 to TRBJ1-6; the D gene is possibly TRBD1 (5 bases). Germline CDR1 reads MNHEY; CDR2 reads SVGAGI. CDR3 size: 15 residues. With 6 bases removed from V and 3 bases from J, the gap between germline ends came to 12 bases.

This chain connects TRBV10-3 to TRBJ1-5, with a possible D match to TRBD1 (5 bases). Germline V gene data show CDR1 as ENHRY and CDR2 as SYGVKD. V shed 6 bases and J shed 3 bases, with 15 bases lying between them. The CDR3 loop spans 15 amino acids. The DNA of the CDR3 is TGTGCCATCAGCTATGGGCAGGGCCTCAATCAGCCCCAGCATTTT. Translation: CAISYGQGLNQPQHF.

The chain employs TRBV18 and TRBJ2-1; D uncertain. V shed 0 bases and J shed 13 bases, with 13 bases lying between them. The CDR3 contains 13 residues. Germline values: CDR1 KGHSH, CDR2 LQKENI. The CDR3 sequence is CASSPPIRPLQFF. CDR3 nucleotides: TGTGCCAGCTCACCACCGATCAGGCCTCTCCAGTTCTTC.

The V call is TRBV7-3, the J call TRBJ2-7; TRBD2 matches 7 bases. V was clipped by 5 bases and J by 2 bases; unmatched bases: 6. The CDR3 extends over 14 amino acids. The germline V gene has CDR1 SGHTA and CDR2 FQGTGA. The DNA of the CDR3 is TGTGCCAGCAGCCCCGGGGGGAGACCCTACGAGCAGTACTTC. This sequence encodes CASSPGGRPYEQYF.

V and J are TRBV5-4 and TRBJ1-1, with 10 bases matching TRBD1. CDR1 is SGHNT, CDR2 YYREEE, per germline (reference sequence). With V trimmed by 4 bases and J by 7 bases, 10 bases remained unmatched. The CDR3 is 15 amino acids. The CDR3 bases are TGTGCCAGCAGCCTCTGGGGGACAGGGGAGGGTGAAGCTTTCTTT. As protein: CASSLWGTGEGEAFF.

The chain uses TRBV29-1 and TRBJ1-5; 10 bases are a match to TRBD1. Germline trimming cut 5 bases from V and 5 bases from J; bases unmatched to any gene: 3. Germline CDR1 is SQVTM and CDR2 is ANQGSEA. The CDR3 sequence is 13 residues long. This chain's CDR3 is CSVRTGGDQPQHF. CDR3 nucleotide sequence: TGCAGCGTTCGGACAGGGGGGGATCAGCCCCAGCATTTT.

This chain links TRBV6-5 with TRBJ1-3; D gene uncertain. The CDR3 covers 15 residues. V was cut by 6 bases and J by 2 bases, with 14 bases left in between. The germline gives CDR1 MNHEY, CDR2 SVGAGI. CDR3 coding DNA: TGTGCCAGCAGCCTTCTCTCAAACACTGGAAACACCATATATTTT. This gives the protein CASSLLSNTGNTIYF.

This clone was observed a handful of times. The chain uses TRBV18 and TRBJ1-1; no definite D call. This CDR3 is built from 13 residues. Germline CDR1 and CDR2: KGHSH and LQKENI. V lost 6 bases and J lost 1, with 9 bases in between. For the CDR3, the DNA is TGTGCCAGCTCTACGGACCAGAACACTGAAGCTTTCTTT. Its translation: CASSTDQNTEAFF.

V is TRBV5-1 and J is TRBJ2-4; D is ambiguous. The CDR3 covers 12 residues. The germline gives CDR1 SGHRS, CDR2 YFSETQ. The ends were cut back, 4 bases at V and 3 bases at J, with 5 bases in the middle. CDR3 DNA: TGCGCCAGCAGCGAGGACAAAAACATTCAGTACTTC. This sequence encodes CASSEDKNIQYF. Complete variable domain (other parts from reference TRBV5-1 and TRBJ2-4): KAGVTQTPRYLIKTRGQQVTLSCSPISGHRSVSWYQQTPGQGLQFLFEYFSETQRNKGNFPGRFSGRQFSNSRSEMNVSTLELGDSALYLCASSEDKNIQYFGAGTRLSVL.